This T cell receptor beta chain is drawn from a study of Tregs in tolerant kidney transplant recipients. Study observations and caveats: Biological reproducibility was not directly addressed, but technical replication error appeared minimal.

Some clones are missing from TCRdb's copy, which holds only in-frame ones; the method was immunoSEQ multiplex PCR. The repertoire includes about 18,000 clones, roughly four fifths of them detected once, and less than 2.5% sits in the top ten. This clone was seen just once. Its cognate antigen is unknown. The specimen was Tregs from blood. The sequence was collected from a human donor in good health.

CDR3 amino acids: CASSRGDSTNEKLFF. The CDR3, as DNA: TGCGCCAGCAGCCGTGGGGACAGCACTAATGAAAAACTGTTTTTT. The genes are TRBV5-1 and TRBJ1-4, with TRBD1 identical over 7 bases. CDR3 length: 15 residues. Germline loops: CDR1 SGHRS, CDR2 YFSETQ. The V segment lost 4 bases and the J segment 2 bases; nucleotides outside the gene matches: 5.